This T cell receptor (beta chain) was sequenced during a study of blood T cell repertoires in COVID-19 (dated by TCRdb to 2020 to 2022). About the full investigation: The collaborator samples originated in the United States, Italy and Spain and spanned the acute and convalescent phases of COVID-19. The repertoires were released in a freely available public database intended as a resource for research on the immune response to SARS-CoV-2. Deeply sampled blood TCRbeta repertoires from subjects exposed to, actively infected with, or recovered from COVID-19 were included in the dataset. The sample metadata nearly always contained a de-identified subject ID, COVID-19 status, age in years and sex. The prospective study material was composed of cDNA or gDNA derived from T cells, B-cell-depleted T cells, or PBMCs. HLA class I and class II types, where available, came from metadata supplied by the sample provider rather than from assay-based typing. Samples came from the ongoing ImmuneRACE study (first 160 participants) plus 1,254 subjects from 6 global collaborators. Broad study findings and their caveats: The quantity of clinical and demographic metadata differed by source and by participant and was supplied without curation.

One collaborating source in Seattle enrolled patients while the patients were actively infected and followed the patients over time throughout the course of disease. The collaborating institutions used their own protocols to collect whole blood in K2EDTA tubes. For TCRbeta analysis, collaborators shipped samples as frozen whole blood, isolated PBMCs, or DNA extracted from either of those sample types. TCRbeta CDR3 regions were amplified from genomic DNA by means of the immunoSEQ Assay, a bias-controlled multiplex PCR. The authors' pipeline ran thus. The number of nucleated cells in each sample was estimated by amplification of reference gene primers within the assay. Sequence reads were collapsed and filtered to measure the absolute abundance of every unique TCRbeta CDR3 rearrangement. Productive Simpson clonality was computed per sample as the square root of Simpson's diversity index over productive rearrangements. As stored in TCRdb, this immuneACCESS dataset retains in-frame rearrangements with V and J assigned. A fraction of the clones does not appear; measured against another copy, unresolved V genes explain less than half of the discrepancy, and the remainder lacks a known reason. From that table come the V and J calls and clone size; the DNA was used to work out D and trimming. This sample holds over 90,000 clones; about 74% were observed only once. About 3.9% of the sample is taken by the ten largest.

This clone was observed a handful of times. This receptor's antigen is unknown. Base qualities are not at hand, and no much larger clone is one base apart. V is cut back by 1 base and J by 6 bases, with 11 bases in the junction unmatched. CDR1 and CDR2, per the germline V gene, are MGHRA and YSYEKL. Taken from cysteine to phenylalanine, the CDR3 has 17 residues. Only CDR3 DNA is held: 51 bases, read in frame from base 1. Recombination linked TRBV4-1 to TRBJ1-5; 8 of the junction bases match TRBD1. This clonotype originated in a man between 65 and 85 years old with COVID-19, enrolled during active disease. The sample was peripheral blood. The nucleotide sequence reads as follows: TGCGCCAGCAGCCAAGGAGGGGCGACAGGGGAGGGTCAGCCCCAGCATTTT. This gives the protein CASSQGGATGEGQPQHF.